This TCR beta chain comes out of a study of T cells in Graves' hyperthyroidism and ophthalmopathy. Study-level points and caveats: Also found in blood were most expanded thyroid clonotypes above 0.001.

Amplification of TCR beta CDR3 regions used RNA as the template. An initial round of RT-PCR targeting the TCR CDR3 relied on the HTBI primer set. In TCRdb, the multiplex PCR reads were re-called with MiXCR into one record per CDR3 protein. The data show a few hundred thousand distinct CDR3 sequences, around 18% seen once. Researchers barred patients who had uncontrolled infection, other autoimmune disease, pregnancy or lactation. The V gene's germline CDR1 is SNHLY and CDR2 FYNNEI. V was pared by 7 bases and J by 0 bases, with 18 bases between. This CDR3 comprises 16 residues. This clonotype was seen at least ten times. Its cognate antigen is unknown.

The TCR originated in a man aged 35 to 55 with Graves' hyperthyroidism. The sequencing input was blood. V usage is TRBV2 and J usage is TRBJ1-1; D gene ambiguous. The DNA of the CDR3 is TGTGCCAGCACGGAACTGGCACGGGAAATGAACACTGAAGCTTTCTTT. Protein: CASTELAREMNTEAFF.